A selection of T cell receptor beta chains follows, all from one sample in a study of T cells in Graves' hyperthyroidism and ophthalmopathy. TCRdb re-derived calls from the multiplex PCR reads in MiXCR, one entry per CDR3 protein. Of approximately 420,000 distinct CDR3 sequences in the sample, about 15% were seen once. Material for sequencing was blood. Receptor source: a woman aged 25 to 39 with Graves' hyperthyroidism. Both conserved end residues are part of each CDR3. D genes are given only for firm matches. Not every row has a clone size; where given, it reads once, few, many or a size class.

j_gene,abundance,d_gene,v_gene,CDR3nt,CDR3aa
TRBJ2-1,NA,TRBD2,TRBV11-2,TGTGCCAGCAGCCGCCATAGCGGGAGCTCCTACAATGAGCAGTTCTTC,CASSRHSGSSYNEQFF
TRBJ2-2,few,TRBD2,TRBV20-1,TGCAGTGCAAAGCGGGAGGGCCTGATAGCCGGGGAGCTGTTTTTT,CSAKREGLIAGELFF
TRBJ2-6,many,NA,TRBV28,TGTGCCAGCAGTTTCGAGGGGCTTCCCTCTGGGGCCAACGTCCTGACTTTC,CASSFEGLPSGANVLTF
TRBJ1-3,NA,NA,TRBV4-1,TGCGCCAGCAGAAAAATCGGACAGTCCGGCACCATATATTTT,CASRKIGQSGTIYF
TRBJ2-1,many,TRBD2,TRBV24-1,TGTGCCACCAGTCTAGCGGGCGACAATGAGCAGTTCTTC,CATSLAGDNEQFF
TRBJ1-2,many,NA,TRBV20-1,TGCAGTGCCTGGACAGCGCTTAACTATGGCTACACCTTC,CSAWTALNYGYTF
TRBJ2-5,many,TRBD2,TRBV30,TGTGCCTGGGGACTAGCGGGAGTTCAAGAGACCCAGTACTTC,CAWGLAGVQETQYF
TRBJ2-7,few,TRBD1,TRBV11-1,TGTGCCAGCAGCTTAGCGCGTCCGGGGACAGACTACGAGCAGTACTTC,CASSLARPGTDYEQYF
TRBJ2-1,many,NA,TRBV11-2,TGTGCCAGCAGCTTAAGAGGAGTGAACGAGCAGTTCTTC,CASSLRGVNEQFF
TRBJ1-1,NA,TRBD1,TRBV20-1,TGCAGTGCGACAGGGTGGGACACTGAAGCTTTCTTT,CSATGWDTEAFF
TRBJ2-1,few,NA,TRBV2,TGTGCCAGCAGTGTGTGGGACAATGAGCAGTTCTTC,CASSVWDNEQFF
TRBJ1-5,few,TRBD1,TRBV15,TGTGCCACCAGCAGAGATCTGGCAGGGGGTCAGCCCCAGCATTTT,CATSRDLAGGQPQHF
TRBJ1-1,many,NA,TRBV5-8,TGTGCCAGCATGAGGCAGGGAGTAATTAAGGACACTGAAGCTTTCTTT,CASMRQGVIKDTEAFF
TRBJ2-2,few,NA,TRBV19,TGTGCCAGTAGTATCCAGGGGCTCACCGGGGAGCTGTTTTTT,CASSIQGLTGELFF
TRBJ2-2,many,NA,TRBV12-3/TRBV12-4,TGTGCCGTCAGGGGGGCCGGACTAGCCTCGACCGGGGAGCTGTTTTTT,CAVRGAGLASTGELFF
TRBJ1-1,few,NA,TRBV20-1,TGCAGTGCTAGAACCACCGCAGAGGGGGACGGACGGAACACTGAAGCTTTCTTT,CSARTTAEGDGRNTEAFF
TRBJ2-1,many,TRBD2,TRBV20-1,TGCAGTGCGCGTAGAACTCTAGCGGGAGGGTACAATGAGCAGTTCTTC,CSARRTLAGGYNEQFF
TRBJ1-5,NA,NA,TRBV9,TGTGCCAGCAGCGAGCAGCCCAATCAGCCCCAGCATTTT,CASSEQPNQPQHF
TRBJ2-3,NA,TRBD2,TRBV4-1,TGCGCCAGCAGCCAGGCCCCACTAGCGGGAAGGGAGGATACGCAGTATTTT,CASSQAPLAGREDTQYF
TRBJ2-5,few,NA,TRBV15,TGTGCCACCAGCAGAGATATCGAGACCCAGTACTTC,CATSRDIETQYF
TRBJ2-5,few,NA,TRBV4-1,TGCGCCAGCAGCCTCCCAGACGGGCCCCCACAAGAGACCCAGTACTTC,CASSLPDGPPQETQYF
TRBJ2-7,NA,TRBD2,TRBV11-2,TGTGCCAGCAGCTTAACCACCTTCGGGACTAGCGGGAGGGCCCTCTACGAGCAGTACTTC,CASSLTTFGTSGRALYEQYF
TRBJ2-2,few,NA,TRBV2,TGTGCCAGCAGCGGCCTCGGGACAAGAAACACCGGGGAGCTGTTTTTT,CASSGLGTRNTGELFF